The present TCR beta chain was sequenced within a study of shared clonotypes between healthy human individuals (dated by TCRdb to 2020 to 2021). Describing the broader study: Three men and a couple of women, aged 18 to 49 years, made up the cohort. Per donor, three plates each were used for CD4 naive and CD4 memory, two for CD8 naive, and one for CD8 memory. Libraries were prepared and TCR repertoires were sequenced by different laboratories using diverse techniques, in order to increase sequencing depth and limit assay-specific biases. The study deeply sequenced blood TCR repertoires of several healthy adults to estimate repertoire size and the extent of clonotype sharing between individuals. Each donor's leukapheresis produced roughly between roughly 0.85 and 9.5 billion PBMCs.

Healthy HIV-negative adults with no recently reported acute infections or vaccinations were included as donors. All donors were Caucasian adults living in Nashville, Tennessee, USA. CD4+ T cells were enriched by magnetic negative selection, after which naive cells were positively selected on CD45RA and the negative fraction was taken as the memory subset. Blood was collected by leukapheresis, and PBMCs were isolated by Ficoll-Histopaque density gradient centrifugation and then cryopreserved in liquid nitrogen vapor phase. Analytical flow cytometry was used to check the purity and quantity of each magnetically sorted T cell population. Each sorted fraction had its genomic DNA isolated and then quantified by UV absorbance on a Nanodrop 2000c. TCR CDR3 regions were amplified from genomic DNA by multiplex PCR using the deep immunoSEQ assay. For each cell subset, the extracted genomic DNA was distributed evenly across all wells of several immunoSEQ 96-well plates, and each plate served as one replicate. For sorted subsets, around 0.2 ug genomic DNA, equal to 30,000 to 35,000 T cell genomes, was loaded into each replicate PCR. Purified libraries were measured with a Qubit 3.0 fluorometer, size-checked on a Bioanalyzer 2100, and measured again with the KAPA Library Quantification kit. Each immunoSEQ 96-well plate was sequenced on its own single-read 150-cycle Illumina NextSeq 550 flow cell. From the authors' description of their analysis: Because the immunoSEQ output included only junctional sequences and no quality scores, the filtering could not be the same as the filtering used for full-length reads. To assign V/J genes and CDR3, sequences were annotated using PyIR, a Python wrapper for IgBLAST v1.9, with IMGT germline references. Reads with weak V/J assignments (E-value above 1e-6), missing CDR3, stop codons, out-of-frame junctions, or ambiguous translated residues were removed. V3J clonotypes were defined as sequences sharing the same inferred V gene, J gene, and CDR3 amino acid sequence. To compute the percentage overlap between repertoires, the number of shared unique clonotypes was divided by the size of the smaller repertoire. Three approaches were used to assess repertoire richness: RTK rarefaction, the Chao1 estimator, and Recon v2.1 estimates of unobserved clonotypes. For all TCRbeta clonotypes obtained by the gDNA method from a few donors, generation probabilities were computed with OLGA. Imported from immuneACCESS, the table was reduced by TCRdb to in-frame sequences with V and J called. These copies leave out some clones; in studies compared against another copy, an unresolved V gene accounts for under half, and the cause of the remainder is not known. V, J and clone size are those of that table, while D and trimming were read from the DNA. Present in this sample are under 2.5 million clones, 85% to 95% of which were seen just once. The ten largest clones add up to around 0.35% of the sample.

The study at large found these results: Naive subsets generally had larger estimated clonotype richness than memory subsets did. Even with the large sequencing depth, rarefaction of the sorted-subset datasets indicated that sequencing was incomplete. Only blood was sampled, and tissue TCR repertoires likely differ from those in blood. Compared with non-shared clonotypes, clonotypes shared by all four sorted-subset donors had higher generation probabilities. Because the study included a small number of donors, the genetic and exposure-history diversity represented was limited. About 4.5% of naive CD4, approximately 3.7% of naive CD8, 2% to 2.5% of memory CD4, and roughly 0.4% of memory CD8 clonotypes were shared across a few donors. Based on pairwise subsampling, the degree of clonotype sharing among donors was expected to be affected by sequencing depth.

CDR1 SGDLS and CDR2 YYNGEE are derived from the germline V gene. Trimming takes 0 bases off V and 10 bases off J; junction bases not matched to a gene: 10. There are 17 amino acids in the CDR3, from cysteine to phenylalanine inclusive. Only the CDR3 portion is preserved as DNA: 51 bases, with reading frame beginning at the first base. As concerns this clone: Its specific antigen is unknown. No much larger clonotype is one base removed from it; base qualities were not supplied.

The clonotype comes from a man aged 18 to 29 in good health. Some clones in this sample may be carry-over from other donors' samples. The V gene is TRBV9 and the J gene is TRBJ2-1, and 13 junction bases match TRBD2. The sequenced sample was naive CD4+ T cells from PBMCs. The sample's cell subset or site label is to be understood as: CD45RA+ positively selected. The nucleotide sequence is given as TGTGCCAGCAGCGTAGCGGTAGGACTAGCGGGAGTACGGGAGCAGTTCTTC. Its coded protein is CASSVAVGLAGVREQFF. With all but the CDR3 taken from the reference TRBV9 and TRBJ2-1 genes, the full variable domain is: DSGVTQTPKHLITATGQRVTLRCSPRSGDLSVYWYQQSLDQGLQFLIQYYNGEERAKGNILERFSAQQFPDLHSELNLSSLELGDSALYFCASSVAVGLAGVREQFFGPGTRLTVL.